One and the same sample provided the 8 T cell receptor beta chains below, sequenced in a study of beta chain features in type 1 diabetes. Study-wide results and limits: When Type 1 diabetes patients were examined, their TCRB CDR3s proved moderately but significantly shorter in all four CD4+ subsets.

For these TCRs, the target antigens are not known. Reverse transcription of all isolated RNA meant that expressed TCRB transcripts were sequenced. The protocol was immunoSEQ multiplex PCR, while the TCRdb copy is restricted to in-frame clones and leaves out a portion. The sample records more than 250,000 clones, 20% being singletons. The sample consisted of naive CD4+ T cells from blood. These TCRs come from a woman in her thirties or forties with type 1 diabetes.

The J gene is TRBJ2-3, the V gene TRBV29-1; TRBD1 might be the D (6 bases). Trimming cost V 5 bases and J 7 bases, with 19 bases left between them. There are 14 residues in the CDR3. Germline CDR1 is SQVTM and CDR2 is ANQGSEA. CDR3 DNA sequence: TGCAGCGTTTCCGGGACAACCACGACGAATACGCAGTATTTT. Its translation is CSVSGTTTTNTQYF.

The V call is TRBV29-1, the J call TRBJ1-1, with D tentatively TRBD1 (6 bases). The CDR3 extends over 16 amino acids. Trimming removed 5 bases from V and 1 base from J, with 20 bases in between. Germline V gene sequence: CDR1 SQVTM, CDR2 ANQGSEA. The CDR3 region is CSVPLQTMTGNTEAFF. CDR3 sequence (DNA): TGCAGCGTTCCTCTTCAGACGATGACAGGGAACACTGAAGCTTTCTTT. Variable domain in full (rest from reference TRBV29-1 and TRBJ1-1): SAVISQKPSRDICQRGTSLTIQCQVDSQVTMMFWYRQQPGQSLTLIATANQGSEATYESGFVIDKFPISRPNLTFSTLTVSNMSPEDSSIYLCSVPLQTMTGNTEAFFGQGTRLTVV.

This sequence joins TRBV5-6 and TRBJ2-7; a weak D match, TRBD1 (5 bases). V was shortened by 4 bases and J by 2 bases, with 16 bases between the two germline ends. This CDR3 region has 15 residues. The germline gives CDR1 SGHDT, CDR2 YYEEEE. CDR3 sequence (DNA): TGTGCCAGCAGCCGATCAGCCGACAGAACCTACGAGCAGTACTTC. It codes for CASSRSADRTYEQYF.

The chain carries TRBV9 and TRBJ2-1; no reliable D call. CDR1 and CDR2 from the germline V gene are SGDLS and YYNGEE. The CDR3 has 14 residues. With 4 bases removed from V and 3 bases from J, the gap between germline ends came to 11 bases. Here the CDR3 reads CASSLTSIYNEQFF. In DNA form, the CDR3 reads TGTGCCAGCAGCCTAACCTCCATCTACAATGAGCAGTTCTTC.

Only a few counts were recorded for this clone. The same CDR3 also results from other DNA sequences found in this sample. The V and J genes are TRBV9 and TRBJ2-1; 10 bases are a match to TRBD2. V shed 3 bases and J 3 bases; nucleotides not matched to a gene: 0. Germline V CDR1 and CDR2: SGDLS, YYNGEE. CDR3 size: 14 residues. The DNA of the CDR3 is TGTGCCAGCAGCGGGACTAGCGGCTACAATGAGCAGTTCTTC. It encodes CASSGTSGYNEQFF.

This clone was detected only a few times. The CDR3 here is CASSPEYNEQFF. CDR3 nucleotide sequence: TGTGCCAGCTCACCTGAGTACAATGAGCAGTTCTTC. This chain connects TRBV18 to TRBJ2-1; D is unclear. V dropped 3 bases and J dropped 4 bases, with 4 bases sitting between them. Looked up from germline, CDR1 is KGHSH and CDR2 is LQKENI. The CDR3 runs 12 residues.

This clone came up a few times. J is TRBJ2-1 and V is TRBV28; perhaps TRBD1 as D (6 bases). Germline CDR1 and CDR2: MDHEN and SYDVKM. The CDR3 consists of 13 residues. V was cut by 2 bases and J by 4 bases, with 6 bases left in between. In DNA, the CDR3 is TGTGCCAGCAGTTTACAGGGGTACAATGAGCAGTTCTTC. It codes for CASSLQGYNEQFF.

A few counts support this clone. The rearrangement links TRBV4-3 to TRBJ2-1; D unclear. CDR1 and CDR2 (germline): LGHNA, YSLEER. The CDR3 covers 15 residues. V was clipped by 0 bases and J by 1 base, with 7 bases between them. DNA of the CDR3: TGCGCCAGCAGCCAAGACAGAACGTCCTACAATGAGCAGTTCTTC. This translates into CASSQDRTSYNEQFF.